A selection of T cell receptor beta chains follows, all from one sample in a study of CD8 T cells in ankylosing spondylitis. TCRdb processed the 5' RACE reads anew with MiXCR; each CDR3 protein has one entry. In the table there are about 240,000 distinct CDR3 sequences, over 8.5% of which are singletons. The sequencing sample was made of blood, either unsorted or a sorted T cell fraction (not recorded which). The origin of the receptors is a male donor with ankylosing spondylitis or in good health (not recorded which). Both conserved end residues are part of each CDR3. The order of the fields is CDR3 DNA, CDR3 protein, J gene, D gene, V gene, clone size. The D gene is left open where the match is weak. A row's size may be missing; if present it is once, few, many or a size class.

TGCAGTGCTAGCAGAGGACAGATCCAAGAGACCCAGTACTTC	CSASRGQIQETQYF	TRBJ2-5	NA	TRBV20-1	many
TGCGCCAGCAGCTCCTGGACTAGCGGGGGGGCAGATACGCAGTATTTT	CASSSWTSGGADTQYF	TRBJ2-3	TRBD2	TRBV5-1	many
TGCGCCAGCTCCTACTCAGGGGAACAGACCCAGTACTTC	CASSYSGEQTQYF	TRBJ2-5	NA	TRBV5-1	few
TGTGCCAGCAGTTACGTGGCTAGCGCTTTAAAGAGCGAGCAGTACTTC	CASSYVASALKSEQYF	TRBJ2-7	NA	TRBV6-5	NA
TGTGCCAGCAGCCGGGACAGCGGGTGGATCGGGGAGCTGTTTTTT	CASSRDSGWIGELFF	TRBJ2-2	NA	TRBV6-1	many
TGCGCCAGCAGCTTGCAAGGAACTGGGGCCAACGTCCTGACTTTC	CASSLQGTGANVLTF	TRBJ2-6	NA	TRBV5-1	many
TGTGCCACCAGCAGAGCAGAGGGGTTCTGGAATGAGCAGTTCTTC	CATSRAEGFWNEQFF	TRBJ2-1	NA	TRBV15	many
TGTGCCAGCAGATACTGGACCCAGGGGACTGAAGCTTTCTTT	CASRYWTQGTEAFF	TRBJ1-1	NA	TRBV7-2	many
TGTGCCAGCAGTTACGGACAGGGGGCACAGCCCCAGCATTTT	CASSYGQGAQPQHF	TRBJ1-5	TRBD1	TRBV6-2/TRBV6-3	many
TGTGCCAGCAGCTTATGGAATTCACCCCTCCACTTT	CASSLWNSPLHF	TRBJ1-6	NA	TRBV7-2	NA
TGTGCCAGCACTGGATCCCAGACAGATACGCAGTATTTT	CASTGSQTDTQYF	TRBJ2-3	NA	TRBV2	many
TGTGCCAGCAGTCCCGAGGGGGCAGGGAACACCGGGGAGCTGTTTTTT	CASSPEGAGNTGELFF	TRBJ2-2	TRBD1	TRBV12-3/TRBV12-4	many
TGTGCCAGCACAGGGGTCGGGACCCAGTACTTC	CASTGVGTQYF	TRBJ2-5	NA	TRBV7-2	many
TGTGCCAGCGGCTACCCCGGGGAGCTGTTTTTT	CASGYPGELFF	TRBJ2-2	NA	TRBV25-1	NA
TGTGCCAGCAGCTTAACCGGCAGAGCCTCCTACGAGCAGTACTTC	CASSLTGRASYEQYF	TRBJ2-7	NA	TRBV7-3	few
TGTGCCAGCTCACCAAGGACTAGCGGGGTTTACAATGAGCAGTTCTTC	CASSPRTSGVYNEQFF	TRBJ2-1	TRBD2	TRBV18	many
TGCGCCAGCAGCTTCGGATCGGGTGAAAAACTGTTTTTT	CASSFGSGEKLFF	TRBJ1-4	NA	TRBV5-1	few
TGTGCCAGCAGTCTCGGAAGGGGGGCTCTGGATACGCAGTATTTT	CASSLGRGALDTQYF	TRBJ2-3	NA	TRBV12-3/TRBV12-4	many
TGTGCCAGCAGTCGGACACTAGCTGTGGGGACCCAGTACTTC	CASSRTLAVGTQYF	TRBJ2-5	NA	TRBV12-3/TRBV12-4	many
TGTGCCAGCAGTTTCCCACCCCTGGGACAGGGGATTAACACCGGGGAGCTGTTTTTT	CASSFPPLGQGINTGELFF	TRBJ2-2	TRBD1	TRBV6-2/TRBV6-3	many
TGCGCCAGCAGCTTGGGGGGACAGTCTAGCACAGATACGCAGTATTTT	CASSLGGQSSTDTQYF	TRBJ2-3	TRBD1	TRBV5-1	many
TGTGCCAGCACCAAGGGGACTAGCGGGCTGAATGAGCAGTTCTTC	CASTKGTSGLNEQFF	TRBJ2-1	TRBD2	TRBV12-3/TRBV12-4	many
TGTGCCACCAGCAGAGTTCAGAGCCAAGAGACCCAGTACTTC	CATSRVQSQETQYF	TRBJ2-5	NA	TRBV15	few
TGCGCCAGCAGCCCCACCCTGACAGCTACTACTGAAGCTTTCTTT	CASSPTLTATTEAFF	TRBJ1-1	NA	TRBV5-1	many
TGTGCCAGCAGTCCCAGCGGGACTAGCATAATTTTAGGAGATAATGAGCAGTTCTTC	CASSPSGTSIILGDNEQFF	TRBJ2-1	TRBD2	TRBV3-1	few
TGCAGTGCTAGTGGACAGGGGGCGACCGAGACCCAGTACTTC	CSASGQGATETQYF	TRBJ2-5	TRBD1	TRBV20-1	many
TGTGCCAGCAGTTACCTACCAGGACAGGGATACAAGCAGTACTTC	CASSYLPGQGYKQYF	TRBJ2-7	TRBD1	TRBV6-5	NA
TGTGCCAGCAGCCCCAGGACGGATAGCAATCAGCCCCAGCATTTT	CASSPRTDSNQPQHF	TRBJ1-5	NA	TRBV7-9	many
TGTGCCAGCAGCAAAGCGGAGAAAACTGCAGGGAAGGGCACCGGGGAGCTGTTTTTT	CASSKAEKTAGKGTGELFF	TRBJ2-2	NA	TRBV21-1	many
TGTGCCAGCAGTTTTGGGACAGGGGAGACCCAGTACTTC	CASSFGTGETQYF	TRBJ2-5	TRBD1	TRBV12-3/TRBV12-4	many
TGTGCCAGCAGAGCTAGCGGGGCTTACAATGAGCAGTTCTTC	CASRASGAYNEQFF	TRBJ2-1	TRBD2	TRBV12-3/TRBV12-4	many
TGCAGCGTTGCCAGCCGGAATGAAAAACTGTTTTTT	CSVASRNEKLFF	TRBJ1-4	NA	TRBV29-1	many
TGTGCCAGTAGTAACCTAGACAGGGCCTATGGCTACACCTTC	CASSNLDRAYGYTF	TRBJ1-2	TRBD1	TRBV19	many
TGTGCCAGCAGCTTAAGGAGCGGACCCTACGAGCAGTACTTC	CASSLRSGPYEQYF	TRBJ2-7	NA	TRBV7-9	many
TGCAGTGCTAGAGATAGGGACTCGAACACTGAAGCTTTCTTT	CSARDRDSNTEAFF	TRBJ1-1	NA	TRBV20-1	few
TGCAGTGCCCTCGGGCGGCGGACAGATACGCAGTATTTT	CSALGRRTDTQYF	TRBJ2-3	NA	TRBV20-1	many
TGCAGTGCTAGAGATCCGACAGGGGTCGGACGCTACACCTTC	CSARDPTGVGRYTF	TRBJ1-2	TRBD1	TRBV20-1	many
TGCGCCAGCAGCGCCTTACAGGGGAGCTACGAGCAGTACTTC	CASSALQGSYEQYF	TRBJ2-7	TRBD1	TRBV10-1	many
TGCGCCAGCAGCTTGTTAGGGCTACCGGGGACCCAGTACTTC	CASSLLGLPGTQYF	TRBJ2-5	NA	TRBV5-1	NA
TGTGCCAGCAGTAACCTCTACGAGCAGTACTTC	CASSNLYEQYF	TRBJ2-7	NA	TRBV6-1	many
TGCGCCAGCAGCCAAGTTTTAGGGACCACCTACGAGCAGTACTTC	CASSQVLGTTYEQYF	TRBJ2-7	NA	TRBV4-1	many
TGCGCCAGCAGCCAAGATGTCGGAAGTGAGCAGTTCTTC	CASSQDVGSEQFF	TRBJ2-1	NA	TRBV4-3	many
TGTGCCAGCAGCCCCTTTAGCCTCCTCCGGGCCACCGGGGAGCTGTTTTTT	CASSPFSLLRATGELFF	TRBJ2-2	NA	TRBV11-2	many
TGTGCCAGCAGTTACTCGGCGAATCAAGAGACCCAGTACTTC	CASSYSANQETQYF	TRBJ2-5	NA	TRBV6-5	many
TGTGCCAGTAGTACCCTGACAGGGACGGTGCAGCCCCAGCATTTT	CASSTLTGTVQPQHF	TRBJ1-5	TRBD1	TRBV19	NA
TGTGCCAGCAGCCAAGAACGTAGCGGGGGAGGTTACGAGCAGTACTTC	CASSQERSGGGYEQYF	TRBJ2-7	TRBD2	TRBV4-2	few
TGTGCCAGCAGCTCTTACTTGACTCGGAGGGCACTGAACACTGAAGCTTTCTTT	CASSSYLTRRALNTEAFF	TRBJ1-1	NA	TRBV11-2	many
TGTGCCAGCAGCTCAGCGGGAGTAAACACCGGGGAGCTGTTTTTT	CASSSAGVNTGELFF	TRBJ2-2	TRBD2	TRBV7-3	NA
TGCAGTGCTAGAGTGACAGGGAGGAGCACAGATACGCAGTATTTT	CSARVTGRSTDTQYF	TRBJ2-3	NA	TRBV20-1	many
TGCGCCAGCAGCCAAGACGGAGGGGGGTCCAATCAGCCCCAGCATTTT	CASSQDGGGSNQPQHF	TRBJ1-5	NA	TRBV4-1	many
TGCAGCGTTGAAAGGGGCACAGATACGCAGTATTTT	CSVERGTDTQYF	TRBJ2-3	NA	TRBV29-1	many
TGCAGTGCTGGAGAAGGGGGAAACACTGAAGCTTTCTTT	CSAGEGGNTEAFF	TRBJ1-1	NA	TRBV20-1	many
TGTGCCAGCAGCTTCCCCCCCCGGGTTGATACGCAGTATTTT	CASSFPPRVDTQYF	TRBJ2-3	NA	TRBV7-9	NA
TGTGCCAGCAGGGTGACCGGGACAGCAAAAGAGACCCAGTACTTC	CASRVTGTAKETQYF	TRBJ2-5	TRBD1	TRBV12-3/TRBV12-4	NA